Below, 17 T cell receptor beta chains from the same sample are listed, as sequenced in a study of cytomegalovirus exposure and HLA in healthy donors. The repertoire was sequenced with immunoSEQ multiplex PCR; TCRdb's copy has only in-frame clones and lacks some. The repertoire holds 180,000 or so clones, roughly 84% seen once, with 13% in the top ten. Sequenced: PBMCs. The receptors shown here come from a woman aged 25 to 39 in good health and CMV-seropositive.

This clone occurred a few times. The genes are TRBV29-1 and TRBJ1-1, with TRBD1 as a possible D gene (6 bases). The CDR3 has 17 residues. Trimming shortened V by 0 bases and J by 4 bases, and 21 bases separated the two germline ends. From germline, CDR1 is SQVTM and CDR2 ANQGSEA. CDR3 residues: CSVEEKVLGRGGTEAFF. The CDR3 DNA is TGCAGCGTTGAAGAAAAGGTTCTCGGCAGGGGCGGCACTGAAGCTTTCTTT.

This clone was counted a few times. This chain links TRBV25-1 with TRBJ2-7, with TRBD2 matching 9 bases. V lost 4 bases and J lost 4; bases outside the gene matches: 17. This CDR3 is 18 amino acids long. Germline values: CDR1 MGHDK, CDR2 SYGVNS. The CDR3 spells CASSAHPGGGRAWYEQYF. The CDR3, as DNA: TGTGCCAGCAGTGCCCACCCCGGGGGCGGGAGGGCCTGGTACGAGCAGTACTTC.

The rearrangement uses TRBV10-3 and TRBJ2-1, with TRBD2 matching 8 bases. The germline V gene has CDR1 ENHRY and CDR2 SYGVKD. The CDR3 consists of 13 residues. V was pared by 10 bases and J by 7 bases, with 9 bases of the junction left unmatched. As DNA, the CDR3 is TGTGCCACTACTGGGACTAGTCTGAATGAGCAGTTCTTC. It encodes CATTGTSLNEQFF.

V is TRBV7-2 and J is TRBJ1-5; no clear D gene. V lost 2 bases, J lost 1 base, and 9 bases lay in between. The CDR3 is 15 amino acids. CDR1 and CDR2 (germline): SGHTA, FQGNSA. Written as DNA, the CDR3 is TGTGCCAGCAGCTTAATCTCGGGGAGCAATCAGCCCCAGCATTTT. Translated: CASSLISGSNQPQHF.

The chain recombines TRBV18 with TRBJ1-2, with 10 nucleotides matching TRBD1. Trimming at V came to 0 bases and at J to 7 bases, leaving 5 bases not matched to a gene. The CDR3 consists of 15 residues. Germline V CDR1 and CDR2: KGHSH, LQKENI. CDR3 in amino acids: CASSPPGQGFGGYTF. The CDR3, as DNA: TGTGCCAGCTCACCACCGGGACAGGGGTTCGGTGGCTACACCTTC.

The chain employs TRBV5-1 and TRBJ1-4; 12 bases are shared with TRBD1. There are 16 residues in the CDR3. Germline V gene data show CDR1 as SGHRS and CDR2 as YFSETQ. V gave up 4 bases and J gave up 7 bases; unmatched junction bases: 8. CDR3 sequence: CASSTGTGGGGEKLFF. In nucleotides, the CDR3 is TGCGCCAGCAGCACCGGGACAGGGGGCGGAGGTGAAAAACTGTTTTTT.

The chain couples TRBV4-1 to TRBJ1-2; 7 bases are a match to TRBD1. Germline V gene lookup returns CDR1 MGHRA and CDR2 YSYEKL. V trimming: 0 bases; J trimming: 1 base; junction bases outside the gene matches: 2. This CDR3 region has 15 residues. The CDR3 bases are TGCGCCAGCAGCCAAGATGGACAGGTTAACTATGGCTACACCTTC. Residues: CASSQDGQVNYGYTF.

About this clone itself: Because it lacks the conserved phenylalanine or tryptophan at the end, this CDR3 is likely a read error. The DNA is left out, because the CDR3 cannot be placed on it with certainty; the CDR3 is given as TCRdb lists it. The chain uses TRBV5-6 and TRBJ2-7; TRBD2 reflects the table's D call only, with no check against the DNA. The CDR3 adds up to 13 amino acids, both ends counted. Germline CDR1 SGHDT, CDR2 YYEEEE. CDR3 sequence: CARKTSGRGRFGT.

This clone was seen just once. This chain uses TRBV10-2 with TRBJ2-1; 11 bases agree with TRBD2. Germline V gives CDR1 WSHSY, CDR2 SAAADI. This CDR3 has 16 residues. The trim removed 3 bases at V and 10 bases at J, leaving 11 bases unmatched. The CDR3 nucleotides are TGCGCCAGCAGTGACATTACTAGCGGGAGCAGACGGGAGCAGTTCTTC. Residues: CASSDITSGSRREQFF.

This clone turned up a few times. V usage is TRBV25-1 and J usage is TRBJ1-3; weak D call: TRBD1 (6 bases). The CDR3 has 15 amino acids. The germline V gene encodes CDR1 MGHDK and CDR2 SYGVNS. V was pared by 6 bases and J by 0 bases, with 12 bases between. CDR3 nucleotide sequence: TGTGCCAGCAGCCAGGGGACGGTCTCTGGAAACACCATATATTTT. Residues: CASSQGTVSGNTIYF.

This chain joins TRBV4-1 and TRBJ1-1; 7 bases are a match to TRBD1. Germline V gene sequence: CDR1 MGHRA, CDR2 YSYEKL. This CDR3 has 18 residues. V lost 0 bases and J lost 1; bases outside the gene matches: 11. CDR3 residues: CASSQDFGAGGSNTEAFF. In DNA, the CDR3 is TGCGCCAGCAGCCAAGATTTCGGGGCAGGGGGTTCGAACACTGAAGCTTTCTTT.

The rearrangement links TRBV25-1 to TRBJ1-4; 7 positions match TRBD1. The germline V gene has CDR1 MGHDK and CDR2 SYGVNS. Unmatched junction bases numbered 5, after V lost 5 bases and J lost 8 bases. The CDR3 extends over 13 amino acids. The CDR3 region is CASSRTGWEKLFF. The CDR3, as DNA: TGTGCCAGCAGTAGGACAGGTTGGGAAAAACTGTTTTTT. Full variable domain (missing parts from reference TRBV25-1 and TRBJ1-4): EADIYQTPRYLVIGTGKKITLECSQTMGHDKMYWYQQDPGMELHLIHYSYGVNSTEKGDLSSESTVSRIRTEHFPLTLESARPSHTSQYLCASSRTGWEKLFFGSGTQLSVL.

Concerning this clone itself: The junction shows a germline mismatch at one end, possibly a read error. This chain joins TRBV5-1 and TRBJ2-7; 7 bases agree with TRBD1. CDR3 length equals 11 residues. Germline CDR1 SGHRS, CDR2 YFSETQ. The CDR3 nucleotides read TGCGCCAGCAGGTCCGGGACAGTCAGTATCTTC. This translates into CASRSGTVSIF.

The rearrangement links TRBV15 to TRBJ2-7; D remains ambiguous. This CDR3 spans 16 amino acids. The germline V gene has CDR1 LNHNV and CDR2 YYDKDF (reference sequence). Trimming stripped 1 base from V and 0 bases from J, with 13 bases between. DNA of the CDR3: TGTGCCACCAGCAGAGGTGGCGCGGATAGCTCCTACGAGCAGTACTTC. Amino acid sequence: CATSRGGADSSYEQYF. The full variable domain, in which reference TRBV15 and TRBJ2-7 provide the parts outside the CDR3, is DAMVIQNPRYQVTQFGKPVTLSCSQTLNHNVMYWYQQKSSQAPKLLFHYYDKDFNNEADTPDNFQSRRPNTSFCFLDIRSPGLGDTAMYLCATSRGGADSSYEQYFGPGTRLTVT.

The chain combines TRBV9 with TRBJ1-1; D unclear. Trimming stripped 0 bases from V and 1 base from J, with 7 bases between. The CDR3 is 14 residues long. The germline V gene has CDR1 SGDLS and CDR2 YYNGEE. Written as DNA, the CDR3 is TGTGCCAGCAGCGTAGTCGCGTCGAACACTGAAGCTTTCTTT. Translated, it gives CASSVVASNTEAFF.

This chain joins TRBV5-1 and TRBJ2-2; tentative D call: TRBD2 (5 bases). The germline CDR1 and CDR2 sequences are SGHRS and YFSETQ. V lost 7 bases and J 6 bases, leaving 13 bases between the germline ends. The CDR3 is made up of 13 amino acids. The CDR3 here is CASQSGDPGELFF. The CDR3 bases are TGCGCCAGCCAAAGCGGAGACCCCGGGGAGCTGTTTTTT.

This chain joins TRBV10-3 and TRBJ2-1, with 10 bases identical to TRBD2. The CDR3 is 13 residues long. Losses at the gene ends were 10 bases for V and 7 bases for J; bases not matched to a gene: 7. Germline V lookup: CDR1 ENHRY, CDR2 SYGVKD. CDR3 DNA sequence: TGTGCCACAGCGGGAGGGCCGGATAATGAGCAGTTCTTC. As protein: CATAGGPDNEQFF.